A selection of T cell receptor beta chains follows, all from one sample in a study of T cell repertoires in cytomegalovirus infection. TCRdb independently ran MiXCR on the reads; one entry per CDR3 protein. This sample carries approximately 500,000 distinct CDR3 sequences, roughly 12% of them seen once, and the ten largest clones take 10% to 13%. The sample was PBMCs. The receptors were sampled from a human donor in good health (CMV status not recorded). Some clones in this sample may be carry-over from other donors' samples. Each CDR3 is given with its conserved first and last residue. The order of the fields is clone size, J gene, V gene, D gene, CDR3 DNA, CDR3 protein. D genes are given only for firm matches. Size values are once, few and many counts, or a class for expanded clones, and some rows have none.

many TRBJ2-1 TRBV5-5 TRBD2 TGTGCCAGCAGCTTGGGTTCTAGCGGGGGTGGAGAGCAGTTCTTC CASSLGSSGGGEQFF
few TRBJ1-1 TRBV28 TRBD1 TGTGCCAGCAGTTTGGGGGACAGGGGGCAAGCTTTCTTT CASSLGDRGQAFF
few TRBJ2-7 TRBV27 TRBD2 TGTGCCAGCAGTAGACCTAGCGGGAAGGGCGAGCAGTACTTC CASSRPSGKGEQYF
. TRBJ1-3 TRBV4-1 . TGCGCCAGCAGCCAAGATGGGGGATCGACTGGAAACACCATATATTTT CASSQDGGSTGNTIYF
many TRBJ1-4 TRBV6-1 . TGTGCCAGCAGAACCCGACCCTTGGCAACTAATGAAAAACTGTTTTTT CASRTRPLATNEKLFF
many TRBJ1-6 TRBV6-5 . TGTGCCAGCAGTTCTACAAATCCGGGCTCACCCCTCCACTTT CASSSTNPGSPLHF
many TRBJ2-5 TRBV14 . TGTGCCAGCAGCCAAAGGGCGTTTGAGACCCAGTACTTC CASSQRAFETQYF
many TRBJ2-5 TRBV20-1 TRBD2 TGCAGTGCTACTGAGCGGGGGACCGTTGGGGAGACCCAGTACTTC CSATERGTVGETQYF
many TRBJ2-2 TRBV20-1 . TGCAGTGCTAGAGATGCCAGGGTTAACACCGGGGAGCTGTTTTTT CSARDARVNTGELFF
many TRBJ1-1 TRBV27 TRBD1 TGTGCCAGCAGTCCCTGGACAGGGGGTGAAGCTTTCTTT CASSPWTGGEAFF
many TRBJ2-3 TRBV9 . TGTGCCAGCAGCGCATCCGGTAGTACGCAGTATTTT CASSASGSTQYF
many TRBJ2-1 TRBV6-1 . TGTGCCAGCAGTGAAGGACGGGGGCAGTTCTTC CASSEGRGQFF
many TRBJ1-5 TRBV12-3/TRBV12-4 TRBD1 TGTGCCAGCAATCCGCAGGGGGCAGTGGGCAATCAGCCCCAGCATTTT CASNPQGAVGNQPQHF
many TRBJ2-6 TRBV6-1 . TGTGCCAGCAGTGAATTTGGTCCTAGCCCCGGGGCCAACGTCCTGACTTTC CASSEFGPSPGANVLTF
many TRBJ2-1 TRBV5-1 . TGCGCCAGCAGCTTGGGCGCGGGAATCGTCAATGAGCAGTTCTTC CASSLGAGIVNEQFF
many TRBJ2-2 TRBV11-2 . TGTGCCAGCAGCCCCTCGGCGAGATACACCGGGGAGCTGTTTTTT CASSPSARYTGELFF
few TRBJ2-5 TRBV5-1 . TGCGCCAGCAGGGGCCCGTCCCAGGAGACCCAGTACTTC CASRGPSQETQYF
many TRBJ1-2 TRBV7-2 . TGTGCCAGCAGCTTTGGCAGAGCAAACTATGGCTACACCTTC CASSFGRANYGYTF